What follows are 20 T cell receptor beta chains derived from one specimen sequenced in a study of OX40 agonist ivuxolimab in advanced cancers. Measured with immunoSEQ multiplex PCR; TCRdb has only the in-frame clones, and not every one. The sample includes around 99,000 clones, under 95% of them seen just once. Sequenced here: CD4+ or CD8+ T cells sorted from blood, sampled in a trial of the OX40 agonist ivuxolimab. The receptors come from an adult with an advanced solid tumor such as melanoma, head and neck, liver or kidney cancer.

The chain recombines TRBV9 with TRBJ2-7; 7 nucleotides match TRBD2. From germline, CDR1 is SGDLS and CDR2 YYNGEE. Trimming removed 0 bases from V and 5 bases from J; junction bases left unmatched: 8. CDR3 length: 15 residues. In DNA, the CDR3 is TGTGCCAGCAGCGTAGGCACTAGGGGAGGGGACGAGCAGTACTTC. Protein sequence: CASSVGTRGGDEQYF.

The V and J genes are TRBV7-9 and TRBJ1-1; D is unclear. The CDR3 is 16 residues long. The germline gives CDR1 SEHNR, CDR2 FQNEAQ (reference sequence). Trimming stripped 3 bases from V and 0 bases from J, with 14 bases between. The CDR3 DNA reads TGTGCCAGCAGCTTTCCTATCTGGGAGTTGAACACTGAAGCTTTCTTT. Amino acid sequence: CASSFPIWELNTEAFF.

The chain employs TRBV7-3 and TRBJ2-1; 7 nucleotides align to TRBD2. The length of the CDR3 is 15 residues. Germline CDR1 is SGHTA and CDR2 is FQGTGA. Losses at the gene ends were 6 bases for V and 3 bases for J; bases not matched to a gene: 8. The CDR3 spells CASRYTREIYNEQFF. For the CDR3, the DNA is TGTGCCAGCAGGTACACGCGGGAGATCTACAATGAGCAGTTCTTC. The full variable domain, with the rest looked up from reference TRBV7-3 and TRBJ2-1, is GAGVSQTPSNKVTEKGKYVELRCDPISGHTALYWYRQSLGQGPEFLIYFQGTGAADDSGLPNDRFFAVRPEGSVSTLKIQRTERGDSAVYLCASRYTREIYNEQFFGPGTRLTVL.

This clone was picked up one time. This chain uses TRBV7-3 with TRBJ1-1; no reliable D call. CDR1 is SGHTA and CDR2 is FQGTGA in the germline V gene. The CDR3 has 13 residues. V was clipped by 5 bases and J by 0 bases, with 7 bases between them. The DNA for the CDR3 is TGTGCCAGCAGCCCCCGAATGAACACTGAAGCTTTCTTT. Residues: CASSPRMNTEAFF. The full variable domain, completed using reference TRBV7-3 and TRBJ1-1, is GAGVSQTPSNKVTEKGKYVELRCDPISGHTALYWYRQSLGQGPEFLIYFQGTGAADDSGLPNDRFFAVRPEGSVSTLKIQRTERGDSAVYLCASSPRMNTEAFFGQGTRLTVV.

This chain links TRBV4-2 with TRBJ1-5; D is ambiguous. CDR1 LGHNA and CDR2 YNFKEQ come from the germline V gene. This CDR3 is 15 amino acids long. Trimming took 0 bases from V and 3 from J, leaving 9 bases between them. The CDR3 protein is CASSQETGINQPQHF. The CDR3 DNA follows: TGTGCCAGCAGCCAAGAGACGGGTATCAATCAGCCCCAGCATTTT.

J is TRBJ2-1 and V is TRBV5-4; unclear D gene. This CDR3 comprises 12 residues. The V gene lost 4 bases and the J gene lost 6 bases, with 8 bases spanning the gap. CDR1 is SGHNT and CDR2 is YYREEE in the germline V gene (reference sequence). The CDR3 here is CASSVRVNEQFF. The CDR3 DNA sequence: TGTGCCAGCAGCGTTAGGGTCAATGAGCAGTTCTTC.

This chain uses TRBV27 with TRBJ1-4; D unresolved. V was cut by 8 bases and J by 3 bases, with 16 bases left in between. The CDR3 length is 15 residues. CDR1 and CDR2 (germline): MNHEY, SMNVEV (reference sequence). The CDR3, as DNA: TGTGCCAGCGGGAGTTATCCCCCCTCTAATGAAAAACTGTTTTTT. Translation gives CASGSYPPSNEKLFF.

This clone was observed a few times. Other DNA sequences from this sample encode an identical CDR3 as well. This chain joins TRBV5-1 and TRBJ1-5; 7 nucleotides line up with TRBD1. With 0 bases clipped from V and 2 bases from J, the junction kept 2 bases outside the gene matches. This CDR3 is built from 15 residues. Germline V gives CDR1 SGHRS, CDR2 YFSETQ. In DNA, the CDR3 is TGCGCCAGCAGCTTGGGACAGGGCGGCAATCAGCCCCAGCATTTT. Translation: CASSLGQGGNQPQHF. The complete variable domain, with remaining parts taken from reference TRBV5-1 and TRBJ1-5, reads KAGVTQTPRYLIKTRGQQVTLSCSPISGHRSVSWYQQTPGQGLQFLFEYFSETQRNKGNFPGRFSGRQFSNSRSEMNVSTLELGDSALYLCASSLGQGGNQPQHFGDGTRLSIL.

The gene calls are TRBV7-8 and TRBJ2-7; a possible D gene is TRBD1 (5 bases). The germline V gene encodes CDR1 SGHVS and CDR2 FQNEAQ. CDR3 length: 14 amino acids. V dropped 1 base and J dropped 7 bases, with 14 bases sitting between them. The CDR3 bases are TGTGCCAGCAGCTTAGAACAGGTAGTCTGGGAGCAGTACTTC. Its protein product is CASSLEQVVWEQYF.

This chain joins TRBV11-2 and TRBJ2-7; D unresolved. V lost 5 bases, J lost 6 bases, and 20 bases lay in between. Per the germline V gene, CDR1 is SGHAT and CDR2 is FQNNGV. The CDR3 loop spans 15 amino acids. For the CDR3, the DNA is TGTGCCAGCAGCCGCCTCCGGAGTGGGGTTCCCGAGCAGTACTTC. It specifies CASSRLRSGVPEQYF.

The chain carries TRBV27 and TRBJ1-5; D gene uncertain. Trimming shortened V by 2 bases and J by 2 bases, and 4 bases separated the two germline ends. The CDR3 extends over 13 amino acids. Per the germline V gene, CDR1 is MNHEY and CDR2 is SMNVEV (reference sequence). The CDR3, as DNA: TGTGCCAGCAGTTTAAGTGGCAATCAGCCCCAGCATTTT. This encodes CASSLSGNQPQHF.

The V gene is TRBV5-1, the J gene TRBJ1-1, with 7 bases fitting TRBD1. The CDR3 covers 15 residues. Germline values: CDR1 SGHRS, CDR2 YFSETQ. Unmatched junction bases numbered 7, after V lost 5 bases and J lost 0 bases. Written as DNA, the CDR3 is TGCGCCAGCAGGATAACGGGACAGATGAACACTGAAGCTTTCTTT. Protein: CASRITGQMNTEAFF.

This clone was counted only a few times. The same CDR3 can be traced to other DNA sequences in this sample. This chain joins TRBV12-5 and TRBJ1-4; possible D gene TRBD1, 6 bases. This CDR3 spans 14 amino acids. V gave up 3 bases and J gave up 5 bases, with 10 bases separating them. Germline V gene sequence: CDR1 LGHNT, CDR2 FRNRAP. CDR3 nucleotide sequence: TGTGCTAGTGGTTTCGGCAGGGGCAATGAAAAACTGTTTTTT. It translates to CASGFGRGNEKLFF. Drawing the rest from reference TRBV12-5 and TRBJ1-4, the complete variable domain is DARVTQTPRHKVTEMGQEVTMRCQPILGHNTVFWYRQTMMQGLELLAYFRNRAPLDDSGMPKDRFSAEMPDATLATLKIQPSEPRDSAVYFCASGFGRGNEKLFFGSGTQLSVL.

The chain combines TRBV5-8 with TRBJ2-7, with D uncertain. The CDR3 is made up of 18 amino acids. CDR1 and CDR2 (germline): SGHTS, YDEGEE. The V end lost 4 bases, the J end lost 1 base, and 24 bases lay between the germline ends. The CDR3 loop is CASSPRAPPTVRSYEQYF. The CDR3 region has the DNA TGTGCCAGCAGCCCTCGCGCCCCCCCCACGGTTAGGTCCTACGAGCAGTACTTC. Full variable domain (outside the CDR3, taken from reference TRBV5-8 and TRBJ2-7): EAGVTQSPTHLIKTRGQQATLRCSPISGHTSVYWYQQALGLGLQFLLWYDEGEERNRGNFPPRFSGRQFPNYSSELNVNALELEDSALYLCASSPRAPPTVRSYEQYFGPGTRLTVT.

The rearrangement joins TRBV20-1 to TRBJ1-5; no reliable D call. Trimming took off 5 bases at V and 16 bases at J, with 15 bases between the two ends. CDR3 length equals 10 residues. Germline CDR1 is DFQATT and CDR2 is SNEGSKA (reference sequence). CDR3 DNA: TGCAGTGCTGACCGGGAGCCGGTCCATTTT. It translates to CSADREPVHF.

V usage is TRBV19 and J usage is TRBJ2-1; weak D call: TRBD2 (5 bases). V lost 1 base and J 5 bases, leaving 9 bases between the germline ends. The CDR3 has 14 residues. Germline assignment: CDR1 LNHDA and CDR2 SQIVND (reference sequence). The CDR3 bases are TGTGCCAGTAGTATAGTTCTAGCCCACAATGAGCAGTTCTTC. Protein sequence: CASSIVLAHNEQFF.

V is TRBV7-2 and J is TRBJ1-3; TRBD1 might be the D (5 bases). Trimming took off 2 bases at V and 3 bases at J, with 14 bases between the two ends. CDR1 is SGHTA and CDR2 is FQGNSA in the germline V gene. The CDR3 has 16 residues. CDR3 protein: CASSLTQSGHGNTIYF. The DNA for the CDR3 is TGTGCCAGCAGCTTAACACAGTCGGGGCATGGAAACACCATATATTTT.

J is TRBJ2-1 and V is TRBV7-3; TRBD1 aligns across 8 bases. The germline gives CDR1 SGHTA, CDR2 FQGTGA. Trimming took 5 bases from V and 8 from J; bases not matched to a gene: 14. CDR3 length: 16 amino acids. CDR3 coding DNA: TGTGCCAGCAGCCCCAGGCGGACAGGGAGTATTCATGAGCAGTTCTTC. As protein: CASSPRRTGSIHEQFF. Using reference TRBV7-3 and TRBJ2-1 for the parts outside the CDR3, the full variable domain is GAGVSQTPSNKVTEKGKYVELRCDPISGHTALYWYRQSLGQGPEFLIYFQGTGAADDSGLPNDRFFAVRPEGSVSTLKIQRTERGDSAVYLCASSPRRTGSIHEQFFGPGTRLTVL.

J is TRBJ1-2 and V is TRBV15; TRBD1 aligns across 9 bases. Germline-derived CDR1 and CDR2 are LNHNV and YYDKDF (reference sequence). J lost 7 bases, V lost 0 bases, and 12 bases had no gene match. The CDR3 has 17 amino acids. The CDR3 DNA is TGTGCCACCAGCAGAGATCGCCCGGACAGGGGAATGAGTGGCTACACCTTC. Its translation is CATSRDRPDRGMSGYTF.

In this sample, this clone turned up once. The rearrangement joins TRBV13 to TRBJ1-5, with D perhaps matching TRBD1 (6 bases). The length of the CDR3 is 15 residues. Trimming took off 2 bases at V and 8 bases at J, with 16 bases between the two ends. Germline CDR1 reads PRHDT; CDR2 reads FYEKMQ (reference sequence). CDR3 in amino acids: CASSLSGGGREPQHF. In nucleotides, the CDR3 is TGTGCCAGCAGCTTAAGTGGGGGGGGCAGGGAGCCCCAGCATTTT.